The rows below give T cell receptor beta chains drawn from one sample of a study of blood T cell repertoires in COVID-19. Sequenced by immunoSEQ multiplex PCR; TCRdb stores in-frame clones only, minus some. The table has fewer than 400,000 clones, about nine tenths seen once. The sample was PBMCs or T cells enriched from blood (not recorded which). The receptors were gathered from a woman younger than 30 who had recovered from COVID-19. Both conserved end residues are part of each CDR3. A D gene is named only where the DNA matches it firmly. Only some rows state a clone size, as once, few, many or a class for expanded clones.

cdr3_aa: CASSLQGNYGYTF
cdr3_nt: TGTGCCAGCAGCCTTCAGGGGAACTATGGCTACACCTTC
d_call: NA
clone_size: NA
v_call: TRBV7-3
j_call: TRBJ1-2

cdr3_aa: CASTAGVNQPQHF
cdr3_nt: TGTGCCAGCACCGCAGGGGTGAATCAGCCCCAGCATTTT
d_call: NA
clone_size: NA
v_call: TRBV7-6
j_call: TRBJ1-5

cdr3_aa: CASRRRPNSPLHF
cdr3_nt: TGTGCCAGCAGGCGGCGGCCTAATTCACCCCTCCACTTT
d_call: NA
clone_size: NA
v_call: TRBV7-2
j_call: TRBJ1-6

cdr3_aa: CASSLRLGGSGGATDTQYF
cdr3_nt: TGTGCCAGCAGCTTACGGCTTGGGGGAAGCGGGGGGGCCACAGATACGCAGTATTTT
d_call: TRBD2
clone_size: NA
v_call: TRBV7-2
j_call: TRBJ2-3

cdr3_aa: CASSRGHVNQPQHF
cdr3_nt: TGTGCCAGCAGCAGAGGACACGTCAATCAGCCCCAGCATTTT
d_call: NA
clone_size: NA
v_call: TRBV7-9
j_call: TRBJ1-5

cdr3_aa: CASSQDPLVRETQYF
cdr3_nt: TGTGCCAGCAGCCAAGATCCCCTAGTACGGGAGACCCAGTACTTC
d_call: NA
clone_size: NA
v_call: TRBV3-1/TRBV3-2
j_call: TRBJ2-5

cdr3_aa: CASSLNPVATYYGNTIYF
cdr3_nt: TGTGCCAGCAGCTTAAACCCGGTGGCGACTTACTATGGAAACACCATATATTTT
d_call: NA
clone_size: NA
v_call: TRBV7-3
j_call: TRBJ1-3

cdr3_aa: CASSPWTGLREKLFF
cdr3_nt: TGTGCCAGCAGCCCATGGACAGGGCTACGAGAAAAACTGTTTTTT
d_call: TRBD1
clone_size: NA
v_call: TRBV5-6
j_call: TRBJ1-4

cdr3_aa: CASSLVVSYGQYF
cdr3_nt: TGTGCCAGCAGCTTAGTCGTCTCCTACGGGCAGTACTTC
d_call: NA
clone_size: NA
v_call: TRBV7-9
j_call: TRBJ2-7

cdr3_aa: CASSQGTSGSYNEQFF
cdr3_nt: TGTGCCAGCAGCCAAGGTACTAGCGGCTCCTACAATGAGCAGTTCTTC
d_call: TRBD2
clone_size: NA
v_call: TRBV4-2
j_call: TRBJ2-1

cdr3_aa: CASAGEQDSEQYF
cdr3_nt: TGTGCCAGCGCCGGGGAACAAGACTCCGAGCAGTACTTC
d_call: NA
clone_size: NA
v_call: TRBV2
j_call: TRBJ2-7

cdr3_aa: CASSPPGAGANVLTF
cdr3_nt: TGTGCCAGCAGCCCCCCGGGAGCTGGGGCCAACGTCCTGACTTTC
d_call: NA
clone_size: once
v_call: TRBV11-3
j_call: TRBJ2-6

cdr3_aa: CASSLTGKGEAFF
cdr3_nt: TGTGCCAGCAGTTTGACAGGGAAGGGTGAAGCTTTCTTT
d_call: TRBD1
clone_size: NA
v_call: TRBV12-3/TRBV12-4
j_call: TRBJ1-1

cdr3_aa: CASSLGAAGLTDTQYF
cdr3_nt: TGTGCCAGCAGCTTAGGCGCCGCGGGGCTGACAGATACGCAGTATTTT
d_call: NA
clone_size: NA
v_call: TRBV7-2
j_call: TRBJ2-3

cdr3_aa: CASSASRDTEAFF
cdr3_nt: TGTGCCAGCAGCGCCAGCCGGGACACTGAAGCTTTCTTT
d_call: NA
clone_size: NA
v_call: TRBV7-7
j_call: TRBJ1-1

cdr3_aa: CASSPQASGNTIYF
cdr3_nt: TGTGCCAGCAGCCCCCAGGCCTCTGGAAACACCATATATTTT
d_call: NA
clone_size: NA
v_call: TRBV7-9
j_call: TRBJ1-3

cdr3_aa: CASSLVPGSNTEAFF
cdr3_nt: TGTGCCAGCAGTTTAGTGCCAGGATCGAACACTGAAGCTTTCTTT
d_call: NA
clone_size: NA
v_call: TRBV28
j_call: TRBJ1-1

cdr3_aa: CASSISSGDTLLQYF
cdr3_nt: TGTGCCAGTAGTATATCGAGCGGGGACACCCTTCTGCAGTATTTT
d_call: NA
clone_size: once
v_call: TRBV19
j_call: TRBJ2-3

cdr3_aa: CAWPEEKSVHGYTF
cdr3_nt: TGTGCCTGGCCGGAGGAGAAGTCGGTACATGGCTACACCTTC
d_call: NA
clone_size: NA
v_call: TRBV30
j_call: TRBJ1-2

cdr3_aa: CASSIGRVTDTQYF
cdr3_nt: TGTGCCAGTAGTATCGGCAGGGTAACAGATACGCAGTATTTT
d_call: NA
clone_size: NA
v_call: TRBV19
j_call: TRBJ2-3

cdr3_aa: CASSLDGQGQETQYF
cdr3_nt: TGCGCCAGCAGCTTGGACGGACAGGGCCAAGAGACCCAGTACTTC
d_call: TRBD1
clone_size: NA
v_call: TRBV5-1
j_call: TRBJ2-5

cdr3_aa: CASSQDLRQEGDYGYTF
cdr3_nt: TGTGCCAGCAGCCAAGATCTGCGACAGGAAGGGGACTATGGCTACACCTTC
d_call: NA
clone_size: NA
v_call: TRBV14
j_call: TRBJ1-2

cdr3_aa: CASSSGQKVYNEQFF
cdr3_nt: TGTGCCAGCAGCTCCGGACAGAAAGTCTACAATGAGCAGTTCTTC
d_call: NA
clone_size: NA
v_call: TRBV6-2/TRBV6-3
j_call: TRBJ2-1

cdr3_aa: CASRAQVPTGELFF
cdr3_nt: TGTGCCAGCAGGGCCCAGGTTCCCACCGGGGAGCTGTTTTTT
d_call: NA
clone_size: NA
v_call: TRBV6-5
j_call: TRBJ2-2

cdr3_aa: CASSPTGQVGYEQYF
cdr3_nt: TGTGCCAGCTCACCCACAGGGCAGGTGGGCTACGAGCAGTACTTC
d_call: NA
clone_size: once
v_call: TRBV18
j_call: TRBJ2-7

cdr3_aa: CASSAGQAYGYTF
cdr3_nt: TGTGCCAGCAGCGCGGGACAGGCCTATGGCTACACCTTC
d_call: TRBD1
clone_size: once
v_call: TRBV9
j_call: TRBJ1-2

cdr3_aa: CASSLESGPQETQYF
cdr3_nt: TGCGCCAGCAGCTTGGAATCAGGTCCACAAGAGACCCAGTACTTC
d_call: NA
clone_size: NA
v_call: TRBV5-1
j_call: TRBJ2-5

cdr3_aa: CASRPPGGGWTEAFF
cdr3_nt: TGTGCCAGCAGACCCCCCGGGGGAGGTTGGACTGAAGCTTTCTTT
d_call: NA
clone_size: NA
v_call: TRBV6-5
j_call: TRBJ1-1

cdr3_aa: CASSLVQENTEAFF
cdr3_nt: TGTGCCAGCAGCTTAGTTCAGGAGAACACTGAAGCTTTCTTT
d_call: NA
clone_size: NA
v_call: TRBV7-9
j_call: TRBJ1-1

cdr3_aa: CSALSYSEQYF
cdr3_nt: TGCAGTGCTCTGAGCTATAGCGAGCAGTACTTC
d_call: NA
clone_size: NA
v_call: TRBV20-1
j_call: TRBJ2-7

cdr3_aa: CASRYRDRDTEAFF
cdr3_nt: TGTGCCAGCAGATACAGGGATAGGGACACTGAAGCTTTCTTT
d_call: NA
clone_size: NA
v_call: TRBV7-2
j_call: TRBJ1-1

cdr3_aa: CASSESHREVTEAFF
cdr3_nt: TGCGCCAGCAGTGAGTCCCACAGGGAAGTCACTGAAGCTTTCTTT
d_call: NA
clone_size: NA
v_call: TRBV10-1
j_call: TRBJ1-1

cdr3_aa: CASSYGGQRLYSNQPQHF
cdr3_nt: TGTGCCAGCAGTTACGGGGGACAGCGATTATATAGCAATCAGCCCCAGCATTTT
d_call: TRBD1
clone_size: once
v_call: TRBV6-2/TRBV6-3
j_call: TRBJ1-5

cdr3_aa: CASSQDFRDTFSYGYTF
cdr3_nt: TGCGCCAGCAGCCAAGATTTTCGGGACACCTTTTCCTATGGCTACACCTTC
d_call: NA
clone_size: once
v_call: TRBV4-3
j_call: TRBJ1-2

cdr3_aa: CASSPRGGNWGYNEQFF
cdr3_nt: TGTGCCAGCAGCCCCCGCGGGGGGAACTGGGGTTACAATGAGCAGTTCTTC
d_call: TRBD2
clone_size: NA
v_call: TRBV7-9
j_call: TRBJ2-1

cdr3_aa: CASSLVTGTEAFF
cdr3_nt: TGTGCCAGCAGCTTAGTGACAGGCACTGAAGCTTTCTTT
d_call: NA
clone_size: NA
v_call: TRBV11-2
j_call: TRBJ1-1

cdr3_aa: CASSQSDRANTEAFF
cdr3_nt: TGTGCCAGCAGCCAATCGGACAGGGCTAACACTGAAGCTTTCTTT
d_call: TRBD1
clone_size: NA
v_call: TRBV3-1/TRBV3-2
j_call: TRBJ1-1

cdr3_aa: CASSLDGAVYNEQFF
cdr3_nt: TGTGCCAGCAGCTTAGATGGGGCGGTCTACAATGAGCAGTTCTTC
d_call: NA
clone_size: NA
v_call: TRBV7-9
j_call: TRBJ2-1

cdr3_aa: CASSLQYKNTQYF
cdr3_nt: TGTGCCAGCAGCTTACAGTACAAAAATACGCAGTATTTT
d_call: NA
clone_size: many
v_call: TRBV7-8
j_call: TRBJ2-3

cdr3_aa: CASSDLIGGGVETQYF
cdr3_nt: TGTGCCAGCAGTGACCTGATTGGCGGGGGGGTAGAGACCCAGTACTTC
d_call: TRBD2
clone_size: NA
v_call: TRBV6-1
j_call: TRBJ2-5

cdr3_aa: CASSSRKASGSSYEQYF
cdr3_nt: TGTGCCAGCAGCTCCCGAAAAGCATCGGGGAGCTCCTACGAGCAGTACTTC
d_call: NA
clone_size: NA
v_call: TRBV7-9
j_call: TRBJ2-7

cdr3_aa: CAITSGGVYGYTF
cdr3_nt: TGTGCCATAACGTCAGGGGGAGTCTATGGCTACACCTTC
d_call: TRBD1
clone_size: NA
v_call: TRBV6-5
j_call: TRBJ1-2

cdr3_aa: CASKPTSGGKDTQYF
cdr3_nt: TGTGCCAGCAAACCAACTAGCGGGGGGAAAGATACGCAGTATTTT
d_call: TRBD2
clone_size: NA
v_call: TRBV6-5
j_call: TRBJ2-3

cdr3_aa: CAISTGGHGELFF
cdr3_nt: TGTGCCATCAGTACAGGGGGCCACGGGGAGCTGTTTTTT
d_call: TRBD1
clone_size: NA
v_call: TRBV10-3
j_call: TRBJ2-2

cdr3_aa: CASSLGASDHLTGELFF
cdr3_nt: TGTGCCAGCAGCTTGGGGGCTAGCGACCACCTCACCGGGGAGCTGTTTTTT
d_call: NA
clone_size: few
v_call: TRBV5-5
j_call: TRBJ2-2